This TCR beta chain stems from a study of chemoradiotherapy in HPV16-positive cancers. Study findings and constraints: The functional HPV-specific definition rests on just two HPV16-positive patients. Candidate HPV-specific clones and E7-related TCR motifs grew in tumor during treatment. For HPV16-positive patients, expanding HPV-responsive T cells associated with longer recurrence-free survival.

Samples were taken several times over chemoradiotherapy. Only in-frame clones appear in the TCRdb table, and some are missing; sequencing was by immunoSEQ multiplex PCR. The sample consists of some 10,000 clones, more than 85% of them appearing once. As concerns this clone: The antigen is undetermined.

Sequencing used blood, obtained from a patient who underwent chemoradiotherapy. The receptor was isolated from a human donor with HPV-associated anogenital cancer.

DNA of the CDR3: TGTGCCAGCTCACCAGGGACAGGGAGCACAGATACGCAGTATTTT. Translation gives CASSPGTGSTDTQYF. The chain recombines TRBV18 with TRBJ2-3, with 9 bases that match TRBD1. The CDR3 runs 15 residues. After removal of 2 bases from V and 0 bases from J, the junction contained 0 bases not matched to a gene. The germline CDR1 and CDR2 sequences are KGHSH and LQKENI.